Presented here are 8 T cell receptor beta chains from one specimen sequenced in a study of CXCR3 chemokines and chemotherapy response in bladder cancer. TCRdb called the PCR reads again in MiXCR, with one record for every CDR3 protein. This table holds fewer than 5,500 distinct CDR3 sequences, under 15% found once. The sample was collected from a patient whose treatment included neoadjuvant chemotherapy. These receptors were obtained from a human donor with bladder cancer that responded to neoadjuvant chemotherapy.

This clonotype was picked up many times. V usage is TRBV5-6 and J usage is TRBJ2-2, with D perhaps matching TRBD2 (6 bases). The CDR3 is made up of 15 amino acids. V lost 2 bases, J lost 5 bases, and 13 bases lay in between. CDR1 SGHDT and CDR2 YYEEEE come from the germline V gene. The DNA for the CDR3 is TGTGCCAGCAGCTTCGAGGGAGGCCGGACCGGGGAGCTGTTTTTT. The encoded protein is CASSFEGGRTGELFF.

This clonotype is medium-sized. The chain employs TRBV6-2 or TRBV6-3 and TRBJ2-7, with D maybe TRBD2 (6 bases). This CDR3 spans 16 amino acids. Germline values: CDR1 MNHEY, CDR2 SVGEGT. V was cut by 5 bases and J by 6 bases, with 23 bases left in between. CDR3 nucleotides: TGTGCCAGCAGTCCCCATGAGCCGGGACTCAGCTCCGAGCAGTACTTC. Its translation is CASSPHEPGLSSEQYF.

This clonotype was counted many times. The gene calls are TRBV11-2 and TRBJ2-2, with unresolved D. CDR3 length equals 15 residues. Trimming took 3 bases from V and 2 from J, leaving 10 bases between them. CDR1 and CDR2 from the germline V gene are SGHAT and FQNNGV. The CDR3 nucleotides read TGTGCCAGCAGCTTTAGGGTTCTTAACACCGGGGAGCTGTTTTTT. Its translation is CASSFRVLNTGELFF.

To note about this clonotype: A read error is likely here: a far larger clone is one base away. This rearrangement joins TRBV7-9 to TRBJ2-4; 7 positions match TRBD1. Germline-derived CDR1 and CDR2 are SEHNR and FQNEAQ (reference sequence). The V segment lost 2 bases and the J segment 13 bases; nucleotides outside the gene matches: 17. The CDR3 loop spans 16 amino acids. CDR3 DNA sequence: TGTGCCAGCAGCTTACCAGACAGGGACCTTTACAATGAGCAGTACTTC. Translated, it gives CASSLPDRDLYNEQYF.

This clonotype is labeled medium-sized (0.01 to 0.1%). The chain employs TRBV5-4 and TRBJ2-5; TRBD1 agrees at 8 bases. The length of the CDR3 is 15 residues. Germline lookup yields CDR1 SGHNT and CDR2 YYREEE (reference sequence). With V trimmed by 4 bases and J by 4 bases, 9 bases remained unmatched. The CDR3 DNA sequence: TGTGCCAGCAGCCCCCCCGGGACAGGTGTAGAGACCCAGTACTTC. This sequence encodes CASSPPGTGVETQYF.

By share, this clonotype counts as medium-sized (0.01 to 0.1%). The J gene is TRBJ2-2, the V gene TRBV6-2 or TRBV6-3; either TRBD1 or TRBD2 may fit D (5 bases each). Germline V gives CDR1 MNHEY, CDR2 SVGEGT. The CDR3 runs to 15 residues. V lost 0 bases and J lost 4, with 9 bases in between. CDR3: CASSYSGVRTGELFF. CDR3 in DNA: TGTGCCAGCAGTTACTCGGGGGTCCGCACCGGGGAGCTGTTTTTT.

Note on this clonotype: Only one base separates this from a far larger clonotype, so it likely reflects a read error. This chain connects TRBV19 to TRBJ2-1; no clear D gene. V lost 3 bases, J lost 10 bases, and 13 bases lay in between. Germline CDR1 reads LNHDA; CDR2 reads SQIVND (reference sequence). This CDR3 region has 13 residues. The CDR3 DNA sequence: TGTGCCAGTAGTATGGGTAGGCACTACGAGCAGTTCTTC. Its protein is CASSMGRHYEQFF.

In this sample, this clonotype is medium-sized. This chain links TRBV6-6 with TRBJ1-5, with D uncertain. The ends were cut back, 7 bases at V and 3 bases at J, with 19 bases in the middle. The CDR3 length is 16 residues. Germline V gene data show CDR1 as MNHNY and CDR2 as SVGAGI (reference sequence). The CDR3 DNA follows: TGTGCCAGCACCTCCTCTGGAATCCGTACCAATCAGCCCCAGCATTTT. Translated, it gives CASTSSGIRTNQPQHF.